Sequencing of this TCR delta chain was carried out in a study of gamma-delta chains in newborns, infants, children. Study details: Microbial exposure reportedly drives polyclonal innate γδ T cell expansion after birth.

The CDR3 sequence is 25 residues long. The V and J ends lost 0 bases and 0 bases, in that order; junction bases with no gene match: 29. Germline CDR1 reads GEAIGNYY; CDR2 reads EKD. This clone is labeled medium-sized. TCRdb reprocessed the reads through CATT. The sample includes 9,200 or so delta-chain clones, roughly 20% seen only once; the top ten take approximately 4.7%. The sequenced sample was blood. The V gene is TRDV2, the J gene TRDJ1, with 11 bases aligning to TRDD3. The TCR comes from a child who was a newborn, infant or young child, either healthy, febrile or measles-vaccinated (not recorded which). The CDR3 DNA reads as TGTGCCTGTGACACCCTCACTCAGGGGCTGGGGGATACCCGAGCGAATGTCCCTTACACCGATAAACTCATCTTT. Translation: CACDTLTQGLGDTRANVPYTDKLIF.